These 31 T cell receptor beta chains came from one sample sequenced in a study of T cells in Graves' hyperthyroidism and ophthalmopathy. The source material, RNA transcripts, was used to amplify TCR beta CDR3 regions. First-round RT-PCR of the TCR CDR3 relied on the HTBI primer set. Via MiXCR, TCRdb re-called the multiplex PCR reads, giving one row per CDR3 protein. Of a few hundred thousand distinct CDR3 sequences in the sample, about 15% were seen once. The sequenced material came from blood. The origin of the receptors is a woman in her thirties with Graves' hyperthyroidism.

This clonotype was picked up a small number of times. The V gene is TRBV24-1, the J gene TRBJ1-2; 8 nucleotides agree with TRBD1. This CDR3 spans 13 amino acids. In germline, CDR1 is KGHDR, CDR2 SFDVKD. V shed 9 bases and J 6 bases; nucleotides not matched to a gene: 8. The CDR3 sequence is CATRSTGDNGYTF. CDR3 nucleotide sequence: TGTGCCACCCGGTCGACAGGGGACAATGGCTACACCTTC.

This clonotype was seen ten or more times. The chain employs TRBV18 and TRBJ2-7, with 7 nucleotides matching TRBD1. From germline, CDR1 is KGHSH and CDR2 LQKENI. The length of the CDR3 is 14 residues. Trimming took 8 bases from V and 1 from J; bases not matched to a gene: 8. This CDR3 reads CASAGQVGSYEQYF. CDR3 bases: TGTGCCAGCGCAGGACAGGTTGGGTCCTACGAGCAGTACTTC. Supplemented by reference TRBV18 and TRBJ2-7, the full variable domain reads NAGVMQNPRHLVRRRGQEARLRCSPMKGHSHVYWYRQLPEEGLKFMVYLQKENIIDESGMPKERFSAEFPKEGPSILRIQQVVRGDSAAYFCASAGQVGSYEQYFGPGTRLTVT.

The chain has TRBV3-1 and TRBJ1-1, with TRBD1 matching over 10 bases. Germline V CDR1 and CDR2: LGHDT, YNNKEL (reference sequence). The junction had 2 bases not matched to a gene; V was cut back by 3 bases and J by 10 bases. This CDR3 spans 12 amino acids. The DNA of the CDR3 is TGTGCCAGCAGCCAGACAGGGGGCTTAGCTTTCTTT. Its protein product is CASSQTGGLAFF.

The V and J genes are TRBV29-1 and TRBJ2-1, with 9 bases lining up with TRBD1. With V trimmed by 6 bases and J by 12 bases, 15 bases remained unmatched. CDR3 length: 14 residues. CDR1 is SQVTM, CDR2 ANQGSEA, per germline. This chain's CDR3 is CSVPADRGNDAQFF. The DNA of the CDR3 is TGCAGCGTCCCTGCGGACAGGGGAAACGATGCGCAGTTCTTC.

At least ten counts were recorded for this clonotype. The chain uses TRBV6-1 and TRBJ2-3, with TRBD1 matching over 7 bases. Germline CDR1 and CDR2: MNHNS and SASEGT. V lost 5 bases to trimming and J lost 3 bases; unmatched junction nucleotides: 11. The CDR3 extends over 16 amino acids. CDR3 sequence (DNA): TGTGCCAGCAGTTCAGGACAGGAGAGGCTGACAGATACGCAGTATTTT. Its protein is CASSSGQERLTDTQYF.

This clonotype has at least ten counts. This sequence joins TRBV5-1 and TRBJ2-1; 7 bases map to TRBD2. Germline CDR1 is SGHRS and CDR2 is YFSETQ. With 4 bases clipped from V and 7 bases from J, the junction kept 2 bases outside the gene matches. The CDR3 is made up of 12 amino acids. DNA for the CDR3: TGCGCCAGCAGCGATAGCGGGAATGAGCAGTTCTTC. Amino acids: CASSDSGNEQFF.

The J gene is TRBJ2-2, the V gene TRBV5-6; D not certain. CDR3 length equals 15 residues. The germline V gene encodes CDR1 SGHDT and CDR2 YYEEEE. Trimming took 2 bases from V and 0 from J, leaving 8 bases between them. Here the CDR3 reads CASSFGSANTGELFF. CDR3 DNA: TGTGCCAGCAGCTTTGGCTCCGCGAACACCGGGGAGCTGTTTTTT.

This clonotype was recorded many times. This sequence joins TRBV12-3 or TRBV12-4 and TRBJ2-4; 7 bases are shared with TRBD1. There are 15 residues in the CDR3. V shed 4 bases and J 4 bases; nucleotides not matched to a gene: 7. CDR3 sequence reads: CASSSRDSEKNIQYF. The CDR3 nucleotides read TGTGCCAGCAGTTCCCGGGACAGCGAGAAAAACATTCAGTACTTC.

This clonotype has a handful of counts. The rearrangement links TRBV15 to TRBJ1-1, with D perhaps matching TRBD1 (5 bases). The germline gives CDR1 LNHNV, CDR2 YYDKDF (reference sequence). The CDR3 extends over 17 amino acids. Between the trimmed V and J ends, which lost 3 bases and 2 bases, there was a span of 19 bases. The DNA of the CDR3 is TGTGCCACCAGCAGCGACCTGGGGGGTGCGTTTAACACTGAAGCTTTCTTT. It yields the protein CATSSDLGGAFNTEAFF.

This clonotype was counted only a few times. CDR3 coding DNA: TGTGCCAGCAGCCCCGGGACAGGGCCCACCGGGGAGCTGTTTTTT. Its protein is CASSPGTGPTGELFF. The chain combines TRBV12-3 or TRBV12-4 with TRBJ2-2, with TRBD1 identical over 9 bases. This CDR3 region has 15 residues. V trimming: 6 bases; J trimming: 4 bases; junction bases outside the gene matches: 6.

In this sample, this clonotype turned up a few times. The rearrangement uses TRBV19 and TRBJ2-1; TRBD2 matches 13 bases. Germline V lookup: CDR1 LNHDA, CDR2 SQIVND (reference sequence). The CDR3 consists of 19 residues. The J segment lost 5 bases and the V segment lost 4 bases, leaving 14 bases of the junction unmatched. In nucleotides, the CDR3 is TGTGCCAGTAGTAGACGCACTAGCGGGAGGGCCATGCGCGACAATGAGCAGTTCTTC. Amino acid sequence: CASSRRTSGRAMRDNEQFF.

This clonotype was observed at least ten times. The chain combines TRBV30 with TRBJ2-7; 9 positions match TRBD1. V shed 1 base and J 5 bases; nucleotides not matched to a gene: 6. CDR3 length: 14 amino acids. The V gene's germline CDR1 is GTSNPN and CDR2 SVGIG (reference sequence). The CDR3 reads CAWSETGGADEQYF. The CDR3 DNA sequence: TGTGCCTGGAGTGAGACAGGGGGTGCGGACGAGCAGTACTTC.

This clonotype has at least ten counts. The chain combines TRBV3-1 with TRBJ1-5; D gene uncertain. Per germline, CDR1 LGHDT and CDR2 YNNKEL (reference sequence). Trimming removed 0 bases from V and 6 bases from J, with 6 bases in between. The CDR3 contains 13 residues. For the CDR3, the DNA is TGTGCCAGCAGCCAAGATCTGTCTCAGCCCCAGCATTTT. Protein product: CASSQDLSQPQHF.

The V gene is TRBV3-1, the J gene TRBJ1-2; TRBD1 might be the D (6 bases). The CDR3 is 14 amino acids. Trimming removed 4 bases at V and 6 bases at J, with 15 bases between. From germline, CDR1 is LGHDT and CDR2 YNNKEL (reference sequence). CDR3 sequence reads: CASSPLVGGDGYTF. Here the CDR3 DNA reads TGTGCCAGCAGCCCCCTCGTGGGGGGCGATGGCTACACCTTC.

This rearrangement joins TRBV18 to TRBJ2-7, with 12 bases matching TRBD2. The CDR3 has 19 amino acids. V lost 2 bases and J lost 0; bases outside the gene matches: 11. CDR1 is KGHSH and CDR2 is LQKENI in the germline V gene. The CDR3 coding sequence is TGTGCCAGCTCACCAATTTCGAGACTAGCGGGAGTATCCTCCTACGAGCAGTACTTC. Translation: CASSPISRLAGVSSYEQYF.

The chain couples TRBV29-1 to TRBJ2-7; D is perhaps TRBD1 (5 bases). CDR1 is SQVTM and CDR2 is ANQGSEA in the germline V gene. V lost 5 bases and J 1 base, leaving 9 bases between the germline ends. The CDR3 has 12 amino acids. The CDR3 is CSVTDTSYEQYF. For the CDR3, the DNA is TGCAGCGTTACGGACACTTCCTACGAGCAGTACTTC.

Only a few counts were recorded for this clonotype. CDR3 sequence reads: CASRFDSTSYEQYF. The CDR3, as DNA: TGTGCCAGCAGGTTTGACAGTACCTCCTACGAGCAGTACTTC. This chain uses TRBV6-2 or TRBV6-3 with TRBJ2-7, with a tentative D call TRBD1 (5 bases). CDR1 MNHEY and CDR2 SVGEGT come from the germline V gene. This CDR3 spans 14 amino acids. V was pared by 6 bases and J by 0 bases, with 12 bases between.

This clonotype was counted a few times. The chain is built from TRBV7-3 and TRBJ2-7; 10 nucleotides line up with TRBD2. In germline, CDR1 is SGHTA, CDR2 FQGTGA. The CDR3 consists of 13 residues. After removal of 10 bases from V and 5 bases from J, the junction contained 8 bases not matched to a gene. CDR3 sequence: CATSPGTSDEQYF. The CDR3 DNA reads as TGTGCCACGTCCCCCGGGACTAGCGACGAGCAGTACTTC.

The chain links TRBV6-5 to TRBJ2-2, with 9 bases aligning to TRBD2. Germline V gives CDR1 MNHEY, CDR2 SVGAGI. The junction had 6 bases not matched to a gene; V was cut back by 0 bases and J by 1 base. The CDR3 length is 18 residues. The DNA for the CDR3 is TGTGCCAGCAGTTACTCCGTAGCGGGAGTCGGGAACACCGGGGAGCTGTTTTTT. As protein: CASSYSVAGVGNTGELFF.

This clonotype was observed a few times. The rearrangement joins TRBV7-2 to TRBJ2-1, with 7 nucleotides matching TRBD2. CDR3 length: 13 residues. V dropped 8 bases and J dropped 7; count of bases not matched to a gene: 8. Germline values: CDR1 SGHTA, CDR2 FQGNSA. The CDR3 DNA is TGTGCCAGCCTCAAAGCGGGAAAAAATGAGCAGTTCTTC. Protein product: CASLKAGKNEQFF. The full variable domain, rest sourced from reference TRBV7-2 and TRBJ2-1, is GAGVSQSPSNKVTEKGKDVELRCDPISGHTALYWYRQSLGQGLEFLIYFQGNSAPDKSGLPSDRFSAERTGGSVSTLTIQRTQQEDSAVYLCASLKAGKNEQFFGPGTRLTVL.

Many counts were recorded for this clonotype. The CDR3, as DNA: TGTGCCAGCAGAATAAAAGCTGGGGGTGAGCAGTTCTTC. Translating it yields CASRIKAGGEQFF. This chain uses TRBV27 with TRBJ2-1; D assignment may be TRBD1 or TRBD2 (5 bases each). This CDR3 has 13 amino acids. V was cut by 6 bases and J by 9 bases, with 15 bases left in between. Germline V gives CDR1 MNHEY, CDR2 SMNVEV (reference sequence).

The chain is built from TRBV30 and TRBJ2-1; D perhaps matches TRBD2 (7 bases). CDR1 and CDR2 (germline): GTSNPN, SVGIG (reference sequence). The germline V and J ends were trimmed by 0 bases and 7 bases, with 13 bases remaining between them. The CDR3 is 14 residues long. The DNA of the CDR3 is TGTGCCTGGAGTGTACCGGGGGGCTTGAATGAGCAGTTCTTC. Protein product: CAWSVPGGLNEQFF.

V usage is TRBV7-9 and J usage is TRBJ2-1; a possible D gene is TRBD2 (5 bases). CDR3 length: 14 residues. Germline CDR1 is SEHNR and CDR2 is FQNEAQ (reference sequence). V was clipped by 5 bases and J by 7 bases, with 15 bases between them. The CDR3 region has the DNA TGTGCCAGCAGCCCGGACCTCCGAGGGAATGAGCAGTTCTTC. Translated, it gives CASSPDLRGNEQFF.

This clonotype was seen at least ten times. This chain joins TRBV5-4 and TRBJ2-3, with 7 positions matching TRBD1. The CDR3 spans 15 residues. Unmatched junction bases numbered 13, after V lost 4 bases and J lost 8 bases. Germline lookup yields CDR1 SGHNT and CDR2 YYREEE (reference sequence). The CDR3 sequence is CASSGRQGQSPTQYF. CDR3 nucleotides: TGTGCCAGCAGCGGGCGACAGGGACAATCCCCTACGCAGTATTTT.

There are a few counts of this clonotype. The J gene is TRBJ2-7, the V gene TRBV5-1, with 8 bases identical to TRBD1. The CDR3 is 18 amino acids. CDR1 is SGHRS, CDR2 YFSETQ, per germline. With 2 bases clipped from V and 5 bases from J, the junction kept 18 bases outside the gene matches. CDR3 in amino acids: CASSLSPTGQGMSNEQYF. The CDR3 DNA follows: TGCGCCAGCAGCTTAAGCCCGACAGGACAGGGTATGAGTAACGAGCAGTACTTC. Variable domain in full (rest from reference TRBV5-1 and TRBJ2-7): KAGVTQTPRYLIKTRGQQVTLSCSPISGHRSVSWYQQTPGQGLQFLFEYFSETQRNKGNFPGRFSGRQFSNSRSEMNVSTLELGDSALYLCASSLSPTGQGMSNEQYFGPGTRLTVT.

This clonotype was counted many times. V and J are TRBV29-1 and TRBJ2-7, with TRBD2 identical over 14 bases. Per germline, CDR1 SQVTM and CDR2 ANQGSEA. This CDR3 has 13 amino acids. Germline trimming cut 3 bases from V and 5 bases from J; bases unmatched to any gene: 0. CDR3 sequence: CSVEGLAGDEQYF. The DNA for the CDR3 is TGCAGCGTTGAGGGACTAGCGGGAGACGAGCAGTACTTC.

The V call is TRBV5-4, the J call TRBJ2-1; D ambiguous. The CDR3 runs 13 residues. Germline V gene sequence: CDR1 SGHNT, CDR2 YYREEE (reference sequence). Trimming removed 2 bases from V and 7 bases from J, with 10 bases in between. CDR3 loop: CASSFSGWNEQFF. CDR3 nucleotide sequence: TGTGCCAGCAGCTTTTCAGGTTGGAATGAGCAGTTCTTC.

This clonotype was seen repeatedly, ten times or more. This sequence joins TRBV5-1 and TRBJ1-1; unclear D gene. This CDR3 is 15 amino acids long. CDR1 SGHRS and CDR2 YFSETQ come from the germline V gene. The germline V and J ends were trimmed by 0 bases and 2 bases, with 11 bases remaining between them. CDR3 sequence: CASSLASRSNTEAFF. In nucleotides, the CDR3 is TGCGCCAGCAGCTTGGCCTCTCGGAGCAACACTGAAGCTTTCTTT.

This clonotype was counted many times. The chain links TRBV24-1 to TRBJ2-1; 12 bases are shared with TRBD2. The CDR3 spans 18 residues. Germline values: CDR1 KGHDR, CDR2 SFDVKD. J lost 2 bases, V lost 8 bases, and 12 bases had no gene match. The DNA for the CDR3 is TGTGCCACCATGCCCCCGCTAGCGGGAGGGCCCACCTACAATGAGCAGTTCTTC. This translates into CATMPPLAGGPTYNEQFF.

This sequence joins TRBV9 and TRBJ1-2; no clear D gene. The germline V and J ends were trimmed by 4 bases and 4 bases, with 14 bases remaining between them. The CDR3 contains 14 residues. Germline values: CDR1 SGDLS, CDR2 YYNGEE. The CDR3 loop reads CASSYSSDLYGYTF. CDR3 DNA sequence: TGTGCCAGCAGCTACTCCTCGGACCTCTATGGCTACACCTTC.

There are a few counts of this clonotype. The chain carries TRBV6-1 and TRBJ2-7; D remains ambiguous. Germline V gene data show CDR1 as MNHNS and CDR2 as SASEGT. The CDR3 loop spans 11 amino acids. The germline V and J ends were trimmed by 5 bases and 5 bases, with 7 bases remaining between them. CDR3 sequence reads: CASSSLHEQYF. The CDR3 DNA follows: TGTGCCAGCAGTTCCCTCCACGAGCAGTACTTC.